The 16 T cell receptor beta chains below come from one sample, sequenced in a study of blood T cell repertoires in COVID-19. Sequencing was performed with immunoSEQ multiplex PCR; in TCRdb, only in-frame clones are kept and a portion is missing. The sample gives roughly 200,000 clones, around 86% of which show up once; around 6.5% is in the top ten. The sequenced sample was peripheral blood. These receptors all stem from a man older than 75 with acute or convalescent COVID-19.

This clone was seen only a few times. This chain joins TRBV18 and TRBJ1-3; D unclear. The CDR3 sequence is 14 residues long. Trimming pared 3 bases from V and 0 bases from J, leaving 6 bases between. CDR1 is KGHSH, CDR2 LQKENI, per germline. The CDR3: CASSPAASGNTIYF. The CDR3 DNA sequence: TGTGCCAGCTCACCGGCGGCCTCTGGAAACACCATATATTTT.

The chain couples TRBV7-2 to TRBJ2-1, with 11 bases aligning to TRBD2. The V and J ends lost 3 bases and 5 bases, in that order; junction bases with no gene match: 3. Germline CDR1 reads SGHTA; CDR2 reads FQGNSA. This CDR3 spans 15 amino acids. CDR3: CASSLTSGTHNEQFF. As DNA, the CDR3 is TGTGCCAGCAGCTTGACTAGCGGGACCCACAATGAGCAGTTCTTC.

The CDR3 loop reads CSVARGASGRGSSYEQYV. The CDR3 DNA sequence: TGCAGCGTCGCCCGGGGGGCTAGCGGGAGGGGGAGCTCCTACGAGCAGTACGTC. The chain combines TRBV29-1 with TRBJ2-7; TRBD2 agrees at 12 bases. Germline trimming cut 6 bases from V and 0 bases from J; bases unmatched to any gene: 15. Germline loops: CDR1 SQVTM, CDR2 ANQGSEA. The CDR3 is 18 amino acids.

The chain has TRBV7-2 and TRBJ2-5; possibly TRBD2 for D (6 bases). In germline, CDR1 is SGHTA, CDR2 FQGNSA. The length of the CDR3 is 16 residues. V dropped 0 bases and J dropped 2 bases, with 13 bases sitting between them. The CDR3 nucleotides are TGTGCCAGCAGCTTAGCGAGCGGTAGCGGTCAAGAGACCCAGTACTTC. As protein: CASSLASGSGQETQYF. Supplemented by reference TRBV7-2 and TRBJ2-5, the full variable domain reads GAGVSQSPSNKVTEKGKDVELRCDPISGHTALYWYRQSLGQGLEFLIYFQGNSAPDKSGLPSDRFSAERTGGSVSTLTIQRTQQEDSAVYLCASSLASGSGQETQYFGPGTRLLVL.

The chain combines TRBV24-1 with TRBJ2-3, with a tentative D call TRBD1 (5 bases). V gave up 7 bases and J gave up 0 bases, with 28 bases separating them. Germline-derived CDR1 and CDR2 are KGHDR and SFDVKD. This CDR3 has 20 residues. For the CDR3, the DNA is TGTGCCACCAGACCGCCGTTGTTTGGCAGGGATAGCAGGAGCACAGATACGCAGTATTTT. It specifies CATRPPLFGRDSRSTDTQYF.

The gene calls are TRBV7-8 and TRBJ2-3; TRBD2 matches 13 bases. The CDR3 covers 18 residues. V shed 5 bases, J shed 0 bases, and the junction held 8 bases outside the gene matches. Germline V lookup: CDR1 SGHVS, CDR2 FQNEAQ. The CDR3 nucleotides read TGTGCCAGCAGCCCCGGACTAGCGGGAGAAGGAAGCACAGATACGCAGTATTTT. This encodes CASSPGLAGEGSTDTQYF.

The chain links TRBV28 to TRBJ1-4; D is unclear. From germline, CDR1 is MDHEN and CDR2 SYDVKM. V dropped 5 bases and J dropped 0 bases, with 7 bases sitting between them. CDR3 length: 14 residues. The CDR3 protein is CASSTRPTNEKLFF. DNA of the CDR3: TGTGCCAGCAGTACCAGGCCAACTAATGAAAAACTGTTTTTT.

The CDR3 coding sequence is TGTGCCAGCAGTTCCAACAGGGGGCGCGGAAGCAATCAGCCCCAGCATTTT. This gives the protein CASSSNRGRGSNQPQHF. V and J are TRBV6-2 or TRBV6-3 and TRBJ1-5; 9 bases are a match to TRBD1. This CDR3 contains 17 residues. V dropped 4 bases and J dropped 1; count of bases not matched to a gene: 8. Germline values: CDR1 MNHEY, CDR2 SVGEGT.

The chain carries TRBV19 and TRBJ1-5; weak D call: TRBD1 (6 bases). The CDR3 length is 15 residues. Trimming removed 5 bases from V and 2 bases from J, with 13 bases in between. Germline loops: CDR1 LNHDA, CDR2 SQIVND (reference sequence). CDR3 DNA sequence: TGTGCCAGTAGTTCTTGGGGGCCAGGCAATCAGCCCCAGCATTTT. Translated, it gives CASSSWGPGNQPQHF. The full variable domain, completed using reference TRBV19 and TRBJ1-5, is DGGITQSPKYLFRKEGQNVTLSCEQNLNHDAMYWYRQDPGQGLRLIYYSQIVNDFQKGDIAEGYSVSREKKESFPLTVTSAQKNPTAFYLCASSSWGPGNQPQHFGDGTRLSIL.

Note on this clone: At one end, the junction sequence differs from germline, possibly due to a read error. The V and J genes are TRBV5-4 and TRBJ2-1, with D tentatively TRBD1 (5 bases). The CDR3 loop spans 16 amino acids. From germline, CDR1 is SGHNT and CDR2 YYREEE (reference sequence). The chain's CDR3 is CASSLAGASSYNEQFF. The CDR3 coding sequence is TGTGCCAGCAGTTTGGCTGGGGCCAGCTCCTACAATGAGCAGTTCTTC.

The rearrangement joins TRBV29-1 to TRBJ1-1, with 7 bases that match TRBD1. The V and J ends lost 6 bases and 11 bases, in that order; junction bases with no gene match: 18. The germline CDR1 and CDR2 sequences are SQVTM and ANQGSEA. This CDR3 has 14 amino acids. The CDR3 here is CSVNLPGQRLGAFF. CDR3 in DNA: TGCAGCGTCAATCTGCCGGGACAGAGACTAGGGGCTTTCTTT.

The chain has TRBV27 and TRBJ1-6; 9 bases fit TRBD1. The ends lost 1 base at V and 8 bases at J; junction bases unmatched: 3. CDR1 is MNHEY, CDR2 SMNVEV, per germline (reference sequence). This CDR3 spans 15 amino acids. The CDR3 region is CASSLYRGLYSPLHF. For the CDR3, the DNA is TGTGCCAGCAGTTTATACAGGGGGCTTTATTCACCCCTCCACTTT.

The V gene is TRBV7-9, the J gene TRBJ2-7, with 7 positions matching TRBD2. V dropped 2 bases and J dropped 5; count of bases not matched to a gene: 3. The CDR3 has 13 amino acids. The V gene's germline CDR1 is SEHNR and CDR2 FQNEAQ (reference sequence). CDR3 bases: TGTGCCAGCAGCTTATTGGGGAGGGACGAGCAGTACGTC. Encoded protein: CASSLLGRDEQYV.

The chain is built from TRBV3-1 (or the pseudogene TRBV3-2) and TRBJ1-2; D gene uncertain. Germline V CDR1 and CDR2: LGHDT, YNNKEL (reference sequence). V was shortened by 5 bases and J by 8 bases, with 12 bases between the two germline ends. The CDR3 covers 12 residues. As DNA, the CDR3 is TGTGCCAGCAGCTACATCGGGGAGGGCTACACCTTC. This translates into CASSYIGEGYTF.

V usage is TRBV14 and J usage is TRBJ2-5, with D hard to call. CDR1 and CDR2 (germline): SGHDN, FVKESK. Trimming stripped 3 bases from V and 3 bases from J, with 8 bases between. The CDR3 has 13 residues. CDR3 sequence reads: CASSHMAKETQYF. Here the CDR3 DNA reads TGTGCCAGCAGCCACATGGCCAAAGAGACCCAGTACTTC.

The rearrangement links TRBV1 to TRBJ2-1; TRBD2 reflects the table's D call only, with no check against the DNA. TRBV1 has pseudogene status. This CDR3 spans 17 amino acids. The CDR3 DNA sequence: TGCACCAGCAGCCCAGTACCCAGCGGGCTCAGGTACAATGAGCAGTTCTTC. It codes for CTSSPVPSGLRYNEQFF.